This T cell receptor beta chain was captured by sequencing in a study of T cell repertoires in cytomegalovirus infection. TCRdb reprocessed the reads with MiXCR, giving one entry per CDR3 protein. The repertoire includes 250,000 to 350,000 distinct CDR3 sequences, 25% of them detected once, and approximately 15% sits in the top ten. This clonotype was observed a handful of times. The source of this sequence is a human donor in good health (CMV status not recorded). Some clones in this sample may be carry-over from other donors' samples. Sequenced: PBMCs.

The CDR3 here is CASRQASYEQYF. In DNA, the CDR3 is TGTGCCAGCAGACAGGCGTCCTACGAGCAGTACTTC. The chain uses TRBV7-9 and TRBJ2-7; TRBD1 is a possible D gene (5 bases). The CDR3 covers 12 residues. Germline V CDR1 and CDR2: SEHNR, FQNEAQ (reference sequence). The V gene lost 6 bases and the J gene lost 1 base, with 7 bases spanning the gap.